This record looks at one TCR beta chain sequence and its context. Original processing notes: Counts of nucleated cells, estimated from reference gene primer amplification, were obtained. Libraries were prepared by immunoSEQ multiplex PCR; TCRdb keeps only in-frame clonotypes and omits some of them. The V and J calls and clone size are taken from that table; D and trimming were inferred from the DNA. The table records a few hundred thousand clones, approximately 90% of them present only once. This record belongs to a study of blood T cell repertoires in COVID-19. Participants, about 18 to 90 years old, spanned some 23 US areas. Grouping used clinical history reported by participants in a survey and questionnaire. Before being deemed recovered, Cohort 3 donors had two negative PCRs, clearance, or symptom resolution. V was clipped by 5 bases and J by 4 bases; unmatched bases: 5. CDR1 is MNHEY and CDR2 is SVGAGI in the germline V gene. The CDR3 spans 15 residues.

This chain joins TRBV6-5 and TRBJ2-1, with 10 bases matching TRBD2. The clonotype was recovered from a man aged 18 to 35 who had recovered from COVID-19. What was sequenced was PBMCs or T cells enriched from blood (not recorded which). The CDR3 coding sequence is TGTGCCAGCAGTCGAACTAGCGGGATATACAATGAGCAGTTCTTC. It specifies CASSRTSGIYNEQFF.